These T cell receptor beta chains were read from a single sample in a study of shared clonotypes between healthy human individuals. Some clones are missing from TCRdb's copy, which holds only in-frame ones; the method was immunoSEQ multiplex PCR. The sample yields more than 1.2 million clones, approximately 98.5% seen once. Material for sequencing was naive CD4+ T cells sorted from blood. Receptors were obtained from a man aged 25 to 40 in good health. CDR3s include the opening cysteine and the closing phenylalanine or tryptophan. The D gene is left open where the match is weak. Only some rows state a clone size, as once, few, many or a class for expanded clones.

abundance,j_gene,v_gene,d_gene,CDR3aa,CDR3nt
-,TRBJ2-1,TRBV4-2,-,CASSQDPRSRESYNEQFF,TGTGCCAGCAGCCAAGACCCGCGTTCCAGGGAGTCCTACAATGAGCAGTTCTTC
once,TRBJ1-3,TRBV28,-,CASTPWTISSGNTIYF,TGTGCCAGCACCCCTTGGACAATTAGCTCTGGAAACACCATATATTTT
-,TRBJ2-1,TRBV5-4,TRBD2,CASSEGLAGGRYNEQFF,TGTGCCAGCAGCGAAGGACTAGCGGGAGGGCGGTACAATGAGCAGTTCTTC
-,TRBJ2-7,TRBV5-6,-,CASSKSRPTSYEQYF,TGTGCCAGCAGCAAATCCCGACCAACCTCCTACGAGCAGTACTTC
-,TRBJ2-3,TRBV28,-,CASSLSSSEGTDTQYF,TGTGCCAGCAGTCTTAGTAGTAGTGAGGGCACAGATACGCAGTATTTT
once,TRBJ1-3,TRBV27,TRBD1,CASSLGTGTSGNTIYF,TGTGCCAGCAGTTTGGGGACAGGAACCTCTGGAAACACCATATATTTT
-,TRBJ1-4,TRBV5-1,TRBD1,CASSLVGQDNEKLFF,TGCGCCAGCAGCTTGGTGGGACAGGATAATGAAAAACTGTTTTTT
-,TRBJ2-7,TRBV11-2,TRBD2,CASSSAGGNHEQYF,TGTGCCAGCAGCTCAGCGGGAGGGAACCACGAGCAGTACTTC
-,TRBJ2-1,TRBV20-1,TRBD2,CSASGRDEQFF,TGCAGTGCTAGCGGGAGGGATGAGCAGTTCTTC
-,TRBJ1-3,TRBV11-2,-,CASSLVRGKASSGNTIYF,TGTGCCAGCAGCTTAGTTCGGGGTAAAGCATCCTCTGGAAACACCATATATTTT
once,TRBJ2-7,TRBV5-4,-,CASRTLEEKTEQYF,TGTGCCAGCAGGACGCTAGAGGAAAAAACCGAGCAGTACTTC
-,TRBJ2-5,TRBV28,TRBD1,CASRRRGQGISETQYF,TGTGCCAGCAGGCGGAGAGGACAGGGGATATCAGAGACCCAGTACTTC
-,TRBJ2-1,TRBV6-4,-,CASSQGAGRYNEQFF,TGTGCCAGCAGTCAAGGGGCAGGGCGATACAATGAGCAGTTCTTC
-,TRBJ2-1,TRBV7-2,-,CASSLVGLVNNEQFF,TGTGCCAGCAGCTTAGTGGGACTCGTAAATAATGAGCAGTTCTTC
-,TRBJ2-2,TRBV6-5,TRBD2,CASSRLAGVNGELFF,TGTGCCAGCAGCCGACTAGCGGGAGTAAACGGGGAGCTGTTTTTT